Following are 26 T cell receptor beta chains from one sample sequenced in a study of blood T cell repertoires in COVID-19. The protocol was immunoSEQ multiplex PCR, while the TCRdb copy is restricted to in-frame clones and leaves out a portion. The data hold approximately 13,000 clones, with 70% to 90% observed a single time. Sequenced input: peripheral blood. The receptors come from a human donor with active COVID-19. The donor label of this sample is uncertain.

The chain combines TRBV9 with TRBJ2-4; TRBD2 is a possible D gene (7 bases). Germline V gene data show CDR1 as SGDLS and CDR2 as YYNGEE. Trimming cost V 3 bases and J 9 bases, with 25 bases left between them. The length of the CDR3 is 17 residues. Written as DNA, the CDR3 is TGTGCCAGCAGCGCCGGTGTCGTCGGGGGGCTTTATAGCATTCAGTACTTC. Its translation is CASSAGVVGGLYSIQYF.

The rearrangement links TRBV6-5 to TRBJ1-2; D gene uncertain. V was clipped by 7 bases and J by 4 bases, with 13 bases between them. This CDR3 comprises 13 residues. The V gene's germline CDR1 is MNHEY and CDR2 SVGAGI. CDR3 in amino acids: CASTLTRSYGYTF. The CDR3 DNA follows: TGTGCCAGCACTCTGACACGTAGCTATGGCTACACCTTC.

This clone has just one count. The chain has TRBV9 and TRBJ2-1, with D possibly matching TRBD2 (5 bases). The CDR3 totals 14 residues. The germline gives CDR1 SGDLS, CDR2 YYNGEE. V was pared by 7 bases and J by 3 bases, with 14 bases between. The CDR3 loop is CASSTADNYNEQFF. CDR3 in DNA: TGTGCCAGCTCCACAGCGGATAACTACAATGAGCAGTTCTTC.

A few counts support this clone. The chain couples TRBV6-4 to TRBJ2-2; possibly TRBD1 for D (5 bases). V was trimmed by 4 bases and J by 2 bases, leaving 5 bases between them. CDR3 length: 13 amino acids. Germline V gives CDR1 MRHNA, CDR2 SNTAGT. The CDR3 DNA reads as TGTGCCAGCAGTGGGACAAACACCGGGGAGCTGTTTTTT. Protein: CASSGTNTGELFF.

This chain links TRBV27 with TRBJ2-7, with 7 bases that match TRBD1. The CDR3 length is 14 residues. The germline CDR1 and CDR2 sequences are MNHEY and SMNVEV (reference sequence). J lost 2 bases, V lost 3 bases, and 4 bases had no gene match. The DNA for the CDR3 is TGTGCCAGCAGTTTGACAGGGTACGCCTACGAGCAGTACTTC. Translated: CASSLTGYAYEQYF.

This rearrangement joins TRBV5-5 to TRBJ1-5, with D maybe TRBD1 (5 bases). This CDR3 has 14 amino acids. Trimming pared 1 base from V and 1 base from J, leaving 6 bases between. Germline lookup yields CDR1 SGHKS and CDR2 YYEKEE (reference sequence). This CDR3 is CASSLYRSNQPQHF. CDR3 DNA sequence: TGTGCCAGCAGCTTGTACAGGAGCAATCAGCCCCAGCATTTT.

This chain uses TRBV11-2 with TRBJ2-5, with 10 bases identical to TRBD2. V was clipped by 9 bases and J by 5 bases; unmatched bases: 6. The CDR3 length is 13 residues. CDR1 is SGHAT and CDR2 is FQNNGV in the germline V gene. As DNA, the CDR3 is TGTGCCAGTAGACTAGCGGGTGTTGAGACCCAGTACTTC. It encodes CASRLAGVETQYF.

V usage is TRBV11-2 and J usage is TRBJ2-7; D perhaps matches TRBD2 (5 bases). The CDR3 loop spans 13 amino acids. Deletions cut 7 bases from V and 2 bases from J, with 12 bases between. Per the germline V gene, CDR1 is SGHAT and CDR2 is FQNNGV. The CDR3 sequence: CASTTPGTYEQYF. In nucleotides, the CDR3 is TGTGCCAGCACCACCCCGGGGACCTACGAGCAGTACTTC.

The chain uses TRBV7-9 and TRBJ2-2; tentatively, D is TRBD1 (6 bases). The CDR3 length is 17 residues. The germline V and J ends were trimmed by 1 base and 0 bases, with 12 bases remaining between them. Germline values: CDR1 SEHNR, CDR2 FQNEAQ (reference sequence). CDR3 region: CASSLEVGGANTGELFF. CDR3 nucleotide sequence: TGTGCCAGCAGCTTAGAAGTTGGGGGCGCGAACACCGGGGAGCTGTTTTTT.

The CDR3 loop reads CATSQSDTQYF. As DNA, the CDR3 is TGTGCCACCAGCCAATCAGATACGCAGTATTTT. The chain couples TRBV24-1 to TRBJ2-3; unclear D gene. The V gene lost 7 bases and the J gene lost 4 bases, with 5 bases spanning the gap. CDR1 and CDR2 (germline): KGHDR, SFDVKD. CDR3 size: 11 residues.

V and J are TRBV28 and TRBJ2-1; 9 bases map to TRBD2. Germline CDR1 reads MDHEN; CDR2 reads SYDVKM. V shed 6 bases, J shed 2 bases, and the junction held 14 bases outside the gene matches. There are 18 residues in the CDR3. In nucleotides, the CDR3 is TGTGCCAGCAGCTCCATAGTGGGACTAGCTCAAACCTACAATGAGCAGTTCTTC. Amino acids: CASSSIVGLAQTYNEQFF.

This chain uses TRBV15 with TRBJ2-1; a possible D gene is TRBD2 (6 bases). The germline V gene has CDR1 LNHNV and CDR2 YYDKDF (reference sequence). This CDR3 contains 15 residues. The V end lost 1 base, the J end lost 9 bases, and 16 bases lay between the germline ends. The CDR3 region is CATSRAWEEGSEQFF. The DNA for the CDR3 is TGTGCCACCAGCAGAGCGTGGGAGGAAGGGAGTGAGCAGTTCTTC.

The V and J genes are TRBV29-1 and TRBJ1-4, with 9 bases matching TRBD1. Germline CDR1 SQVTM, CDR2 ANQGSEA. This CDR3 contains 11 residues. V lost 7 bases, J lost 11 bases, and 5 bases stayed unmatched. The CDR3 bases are TGCAGCGCTAGGACAGGGGACAAACTGTTTTTT. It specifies CSARTGDKLFF.

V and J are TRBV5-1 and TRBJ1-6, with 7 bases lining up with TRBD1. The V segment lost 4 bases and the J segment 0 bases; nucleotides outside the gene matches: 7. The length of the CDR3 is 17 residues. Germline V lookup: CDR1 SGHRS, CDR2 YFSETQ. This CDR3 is CASSRRQGASYNSPLHF. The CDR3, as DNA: TGCGCCAGCAGCCGTCGACAGGGAGCCTCCTATAATTCACCCCTCCACTTT.

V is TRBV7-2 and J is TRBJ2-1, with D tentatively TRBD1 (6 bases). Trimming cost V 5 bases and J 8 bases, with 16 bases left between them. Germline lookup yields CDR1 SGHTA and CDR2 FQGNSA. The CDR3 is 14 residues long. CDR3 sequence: CASSLVGGPDEQFF. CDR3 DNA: TGTGCCAGCAGCCTTGTAGGGGGTCCGGATGAGCAGTTCTTC.

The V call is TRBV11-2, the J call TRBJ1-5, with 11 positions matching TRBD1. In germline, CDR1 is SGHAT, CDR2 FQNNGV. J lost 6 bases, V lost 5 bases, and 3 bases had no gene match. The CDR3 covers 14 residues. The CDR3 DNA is TGTGCCAGCAGCACCGGGACAGGGGGTCAGCCCCAGCATTTT. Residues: CASSTGTGGQPQHF.

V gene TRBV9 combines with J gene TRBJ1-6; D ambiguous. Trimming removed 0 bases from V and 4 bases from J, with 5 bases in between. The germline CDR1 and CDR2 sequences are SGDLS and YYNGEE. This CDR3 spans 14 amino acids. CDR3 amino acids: CASSVGQYNSPLHF. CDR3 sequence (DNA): TGTGCCAGCAGCGTAGGACAATATAATTCACCCCTCCACTTT.

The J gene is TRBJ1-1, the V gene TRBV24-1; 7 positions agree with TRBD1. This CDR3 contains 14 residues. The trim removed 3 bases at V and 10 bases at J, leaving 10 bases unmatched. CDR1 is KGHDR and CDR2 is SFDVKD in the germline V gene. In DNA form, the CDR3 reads TGTGCCACCAGTGATGCCACAGGGGCCCCAGGAGCTTTCTTT. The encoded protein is CATSDATGAPGAFF.

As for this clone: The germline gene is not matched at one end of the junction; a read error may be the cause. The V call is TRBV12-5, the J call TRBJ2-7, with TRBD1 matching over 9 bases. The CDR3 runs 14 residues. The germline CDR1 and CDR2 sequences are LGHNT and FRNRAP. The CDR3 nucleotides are TGTGCTAGTGGTCTATTGGACAGGGGAAAGGTACAGGACTTC. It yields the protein CASGLLDRGKVQDF.

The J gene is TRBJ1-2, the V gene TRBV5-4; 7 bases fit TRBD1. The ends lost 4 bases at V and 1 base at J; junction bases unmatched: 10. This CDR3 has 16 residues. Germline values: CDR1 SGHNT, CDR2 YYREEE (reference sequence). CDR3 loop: CASSSTGASFNYGYTF. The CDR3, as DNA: TGTGCCAGCAGCAGTACAGGGGCCTCCTTTAACTATGGCTACACCTTC.

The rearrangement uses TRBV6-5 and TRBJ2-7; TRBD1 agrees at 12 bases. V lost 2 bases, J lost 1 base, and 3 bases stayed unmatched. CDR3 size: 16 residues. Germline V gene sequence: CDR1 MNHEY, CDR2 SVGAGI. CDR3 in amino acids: CASSYGTGGKSYEQYF. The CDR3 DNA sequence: TGTGCCAGCAGTTACGGGACAGGGGGCAAGTCCTACGAGCAGTACTTC.

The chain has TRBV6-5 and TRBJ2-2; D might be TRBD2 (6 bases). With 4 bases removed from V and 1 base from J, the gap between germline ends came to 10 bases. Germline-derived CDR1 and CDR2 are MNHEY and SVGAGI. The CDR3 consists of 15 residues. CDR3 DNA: TGTGCCAGCAGTTTGTTAGCGGTGAACACCGGGGAGCTGTTTTTT. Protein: CASSLLAVNTGELFF.

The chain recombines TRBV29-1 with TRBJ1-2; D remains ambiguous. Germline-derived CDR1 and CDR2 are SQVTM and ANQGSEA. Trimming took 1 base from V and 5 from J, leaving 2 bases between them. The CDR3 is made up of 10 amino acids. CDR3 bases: TGCAGCGTTGAAGTATATGGCTACACCTTC. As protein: CSVEVYGYTF.

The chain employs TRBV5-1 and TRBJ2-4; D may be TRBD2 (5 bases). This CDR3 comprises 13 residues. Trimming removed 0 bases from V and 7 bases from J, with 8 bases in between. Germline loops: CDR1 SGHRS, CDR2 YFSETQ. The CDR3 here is CASSLDGGNIQYF. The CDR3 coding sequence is TGCGCCAGCAGCTTGGATGGCGGGAACATTCAGTACTTC.

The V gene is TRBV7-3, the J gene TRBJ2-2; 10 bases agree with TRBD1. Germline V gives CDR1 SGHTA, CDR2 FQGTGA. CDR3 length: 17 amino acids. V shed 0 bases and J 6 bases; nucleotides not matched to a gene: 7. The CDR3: CASSLTMGQGIPGELFF. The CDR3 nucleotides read TGTGCCAGCAGCTTAACCATGGGACAGGGGATTCCCGGGGAGCTGTTTTTT.

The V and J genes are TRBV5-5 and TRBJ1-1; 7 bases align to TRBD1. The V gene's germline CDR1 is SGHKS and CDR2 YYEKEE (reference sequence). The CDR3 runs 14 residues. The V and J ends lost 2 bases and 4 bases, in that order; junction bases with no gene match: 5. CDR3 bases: TGTGCCAGCAGCTTAGGGACAGTCGGCACTGAAGCTTTCTTT. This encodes CASSLGTVGTEAFF.